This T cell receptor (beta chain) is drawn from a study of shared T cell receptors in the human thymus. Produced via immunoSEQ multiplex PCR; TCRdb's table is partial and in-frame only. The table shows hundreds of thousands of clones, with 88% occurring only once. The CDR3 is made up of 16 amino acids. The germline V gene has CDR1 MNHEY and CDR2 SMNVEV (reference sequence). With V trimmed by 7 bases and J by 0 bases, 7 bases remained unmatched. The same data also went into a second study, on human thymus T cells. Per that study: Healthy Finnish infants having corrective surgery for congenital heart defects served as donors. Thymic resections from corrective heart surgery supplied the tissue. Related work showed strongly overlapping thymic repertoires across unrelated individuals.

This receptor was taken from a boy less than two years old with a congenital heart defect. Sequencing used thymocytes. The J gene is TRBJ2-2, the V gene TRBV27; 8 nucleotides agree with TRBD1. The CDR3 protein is CASIGQGLTNTGELFF. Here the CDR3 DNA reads TGTGCCAGCATCGGACAGGGCCTTACGAACACCGGGGAGCTGTTTTTT.